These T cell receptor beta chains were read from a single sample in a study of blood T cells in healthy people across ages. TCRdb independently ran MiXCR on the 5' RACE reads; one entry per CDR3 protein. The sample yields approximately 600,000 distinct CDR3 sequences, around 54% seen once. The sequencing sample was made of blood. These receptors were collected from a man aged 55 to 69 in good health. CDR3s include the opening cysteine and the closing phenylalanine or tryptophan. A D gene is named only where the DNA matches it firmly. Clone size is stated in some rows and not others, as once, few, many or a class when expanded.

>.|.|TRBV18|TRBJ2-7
TGTGCCAGCTCACCCCGAACAACGCTAGTCTACGAGCAGTACTTC
CASSPRTTLVYEQYF
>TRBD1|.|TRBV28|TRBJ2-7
TGTGCCAGCAGCCAGGGACAGCCGTACGAGCAGTACTTC
CASSQGQPYEQYF
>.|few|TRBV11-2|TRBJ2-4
TGTGCCAGCAGCTTACGCCAGGGCCAAAACATTCAGTACTTC
CASSLRQGQNIQYF
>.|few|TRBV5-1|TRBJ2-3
TGCGCCAGCAGCTTGGAAAGGGTTGCAGATACGCAGTATTTT
CASSLERVADTQYF
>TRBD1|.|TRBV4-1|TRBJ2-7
TGCGCCAGCAGCCTCGGGACAGGGAGCGTCGAGCAGTACTTC
CASSLGTGSVEQYF
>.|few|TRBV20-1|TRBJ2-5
TGCAGTGCTAGAGATGGGGGATTCGGCATGGTTGGGTACTTC
CSARDGGFGMVGYF
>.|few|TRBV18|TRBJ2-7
TGTGCCAGCTCGCAACCGGGACACTACTACGAGCAGTACTTC
CASSQPGHYYEQYF
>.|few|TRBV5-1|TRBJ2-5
TGCGCCAGCAGCCAGCCGGGGGCGAATAGGAATGAGCAGTACTTC
CASSQPGANRNEQYF
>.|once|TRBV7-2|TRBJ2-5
TGTACCAGCAGCTTAAAAGCTTTACAAGAGACCCAGTACTTC
CTSSLKALQETQYF
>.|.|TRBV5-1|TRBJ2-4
TGCGCCAGCAGCTCGGGAGAGCTAGCCAAAAACATTCAGTACTTC
CASSSGELAKNIQYF
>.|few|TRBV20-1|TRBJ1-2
TGCAGTGCTAGCACTGGGGGCCCTTATGGCTACACCTTC
CSASTGGPYGYTF
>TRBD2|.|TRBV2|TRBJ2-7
TGTGCCAGCAGTGGGCTAGCGGCGGACCTAATGGAGCAGTACTTC
CASSGLAADLMEQYF
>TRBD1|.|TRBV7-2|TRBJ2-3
TGTGCCAGCACCTGGACAGGGATTAGCACAGATACGCAGTATTTT
CASTWTGISTDTQYF
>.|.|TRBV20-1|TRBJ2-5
TGCAGTGCTAGAGATGCGGCGAGGTACCAAGAGACTCAGTACTTC
CSARDAARYQETQYF
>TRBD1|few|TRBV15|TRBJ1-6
TGTGCCACCAGCCCACGACAGGGACTAAATTCACCCCTCCACTTT
CATSPRQGLNSPLHF
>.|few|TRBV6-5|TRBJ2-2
TGTGCCAGCAGTTACCGTGATACCGGGGAGCTGTTTTTT
CASSYRDTGELFF
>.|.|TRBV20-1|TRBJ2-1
TGCAGTGTACCAAGCGGACCCTACAATGAGCAGTTCTTC
CSVPSGPYNEQFF
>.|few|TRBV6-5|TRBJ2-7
TGTGCCAGCAGTTACTCGGGCCAGGAAGGGTACGAGCAGTACTTC
CASSYSGQEGYEQYF
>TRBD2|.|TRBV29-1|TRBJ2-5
TGCAGCGTTGGACCTAGCGGCCAAGAGACCCAGTACTTC
CSVGPSGQETQYF
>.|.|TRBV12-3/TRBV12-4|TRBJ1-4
TGTGCCAGCAAACCATCCGCCGTACGGACTAATGAAAAACTGTTTTTT
CASKPSAVRTNEKLFF
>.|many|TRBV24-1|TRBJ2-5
TGTGCCACCGAGGACCTAAAAGAGACCCAGTACTTC
CATEDLKETQYF
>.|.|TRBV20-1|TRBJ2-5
TGCAGTGCTAGTCCCCGGACTACCGGCCTCGGGCAGTACTTC
CSASPRTTGLGQYF
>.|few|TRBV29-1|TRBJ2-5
TGCAGTATTTTATCTGAGACCCAGTACTTC
CSILSETQYF
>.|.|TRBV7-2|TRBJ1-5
TGTGCCAGCAGCTTAGTCCGACGGGCCAGGGGCGGTCAGCCCCAGCATTTT
CASSLVRRARGGQPQHF
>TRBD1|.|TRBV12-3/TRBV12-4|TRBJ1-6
TGTGCCAGCAGTTTGACAGGGGGAGAGAATTCACCCCTCCACTTT
CASSLTGGENSPLHF
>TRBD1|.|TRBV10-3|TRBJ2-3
TGTGCCATCATTTTACCGGGACAGGGGGCGCAGACAGATACGCAGTATTTT
CAIILPGQGAQTDTQYF
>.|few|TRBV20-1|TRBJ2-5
TGCAGTGCAGTGGGGACATCTCAAGAGACCCAGTACTTC
CSAVGTSQETQYF
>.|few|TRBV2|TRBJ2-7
TGTGCCAGCAGTGAAGGGTGGGACGGCTACTACGAGCAGTACTTC
CASSEGWDGYYEQYF
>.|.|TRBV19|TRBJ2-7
TGTGCCAGTAGCTCAATGGGTGGATTAAAATCCTACGAGCAGTACTTC
CASSSMGGLKSYEQYF
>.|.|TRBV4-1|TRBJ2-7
TGCGCCAGCAGCCAAGATGGAATGAGGCGGAGCGAGCAGTACTTC
CASSQDGMRRSEQYF
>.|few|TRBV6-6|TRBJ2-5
TGTGCCAGCAGTTACCAACCCCAAGAGACCCAGTACTTC
CASSYQPQETQYF
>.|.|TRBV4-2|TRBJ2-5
TGTGCCAGCAGCCAAGAAAGTACCAAAGAGACCCAGTACTTC
CASSQESTKETQYF
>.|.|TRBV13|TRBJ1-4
TGTGCCAGCAGCCGGGGTGATCATGAGGAAAAACTGTTTTTT
CASSRGDHEEKLFF
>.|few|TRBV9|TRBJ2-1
TGTGCCAGCAGCGAGGGGGGACGAGAGCAGTTCTTC
CASSEGGREQFF
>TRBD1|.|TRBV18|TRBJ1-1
TGTGCCAGCTCACCACCGGCACAGGGGGAAGCTTTCTTT
CASSPPAQGEAFF
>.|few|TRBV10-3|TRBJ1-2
TGTGCCATCAGTGAGTCGGCACACTCCTATGGCTACACCTTC
CAISESAHSYGYTF
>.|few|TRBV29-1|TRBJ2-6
TGCAGCGAATGTGCCAGAGTACTGAACCTCTCTGGGGCCAACGTCCTGACTTTC
CSECARVLNLSGANVLTF
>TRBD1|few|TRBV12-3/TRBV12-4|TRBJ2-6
TGTGCCACCAGACAGGGAACCTCTGAGGCCAACGTCCTGACTTTC
CATRQGTSEANVLTF
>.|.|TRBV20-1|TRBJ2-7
TGCAGCGGGGGCGGAGCCTCCTACGAGCAGTACTTC
CSGGGASYEQYF
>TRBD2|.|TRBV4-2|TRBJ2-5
TGTGCCAGCAGCCAAGACGGGACTAGTGGGGAGACCCAGTACTTC
CASSQDGTSGETQYF
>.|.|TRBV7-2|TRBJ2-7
TGTGTCAGCAGCTTAGCGCCAGGGACGAGTTACGAGCAGTACTTC
CVSSLAPGTSYEQYF
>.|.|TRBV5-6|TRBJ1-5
TGTGCCAGCAGCTTGCGGGCAGGGAGGTCGGTCGATCAGCCCCAGCATTTT
CASSLRAGRSVDQPQHF
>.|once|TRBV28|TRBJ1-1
TGTGCCAGCAGTTTGAGCGGAGTCGGAGCTTTCTTT
CASSLSGVGAFF
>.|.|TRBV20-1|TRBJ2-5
TGCAGTGCCCCCCGGGGAGGCTTACAAGAGACCCAGTACTTC
CSAPRGGLQETQYF
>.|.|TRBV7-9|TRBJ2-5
TGTGCCAGCAGCTTAGTAGAGCCGATACAAGAGACCCAGTACTTC
CASSLVEPIQETQYF
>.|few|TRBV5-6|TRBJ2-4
TGTGCCAGCAGCTTGGGTGCCGGAGCCAAAAACATTCAGTACTTC
CASSLGAGAKNIQYF
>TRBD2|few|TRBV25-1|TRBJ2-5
TGTGCCACCAGACTAGCGGGGGGAGAGACCCAGTACTTC
CATRLAGGETQYF